Sequencing of this TCR beta chain was carried out in a study of regulatory T cells in long-lasting Graves disease (dated by TCRdb to the early 2020s). At the level of the whole study: Newly diagnosed Graves' disease patients had taken antithyroid drugs for less than 3 months. Persistent Graves' disease patients were compared with newly diagnosed Graves' disease patients by peripheral blood TCR sequencing and RNA sequencing. The study was conducted in China and was registered as a clinical trial. TCR sequencing covered some 13 persistent and around 20 newly diagnosed Graves' disease patients, around 35 samples in total.

Libraries were made using multiplex PCR. For sequencing, an Illumina HiSeq 4000 was employed. To build TCR beta libraries, CDR3 regions were amplified by Arm-PCR using iRepertoire HTBI primers. Gel purification was performed on PCR products prior to sequencing. Per the source publication's procedure: Gene usage analysis of CDR3 amino acid clonotypes relied on the roughly 60 TRBV and 14 TRBJ segments identified across samples. COPE and FqMerger were used to merge filtered high-quality paired reads into contigs. BLAST was used to align contigs to IMGT TRBV, TRBD and TRBJ reference genes, with CDR3 defined following IMGT. Any clonotype with a frequency above 0.1% was classified as a highly expanded clone. Repertoire diversity was measured by Shannon entropy, and V-J evenness by the Gini coefficient. Clonotypes shared by more than one individual were considered public. Using fastp trimming at Q25 and MiXCR clonotype assembly, TCRdb reanalyzed the public sequencing data and kept in-frame beta chains. Every CDR3 protein is listed once, alongside the most common genes and DNA of its rows. These V and J calls are TCRdb output, not the study's own analysis. This sample is represented by roughly 520,000 distinct CDR3 sequences; around 13% of them were singletons. Clones ranked in the top ten supply approximately 9.6% of the sample.

What the time point label conveys for this sample: newly diagnosed GD, antithyroid drugs for less than 3 months. For both TCR sequencing and RNA sequencing, RNA was extracted from PBMCs in TRIzol. Graves' disease was diagnosed according to American Thyroid Association guidelines. The patients came from an endocrinology department in Xi'an, China. From each patient, approximately 10 milliliters of peripheral blood was collected into an EDTA anticoagulant tube. Ficoll Paque Plus density gradient separation was used to isolate PBMCs, and no further T cell sorting was done. RNA quality was checked with an Agilent 2100 Bioanalyzer and agarose gel, and concentration with a NanoDrop 2000. Here is what the overall study found, with its caveats: The study examined only peripheral blood because the primary lesion, thyroid tissue, could not be accessed. Persistent Graves' disease patients showed lower TCR Shannon entropy and fewer highly expanded clones than newly diagnosed patients, suggesting clonal expansion. Sequencing and analysis were restricted to the TCR beta chain. The authors noted that the small sample size was a limitation that may lower accuracy. More public clonotypes were shared among persistent patients (under 3,000) than among newly diagnosed patients (roughly 1,000).

In the case of this clonotype: The antigen it binds to is not known. There are no base qualities to consult, and no much larger clone falls within one base.

The sample also formed part of further work on T cells in Graves' hyperthyroidism and ophthalmopathy. Taken from the second paper: Stable Graves' hyperthyroidism was defined as the absence of progression to ophthalmopathy over 18 months of follow-up. Hyperthyroidism patients were aged 18 to 65 years and newly diagnosed, with disease duration of less than 2 months. The study excluded patients with uncontrolled infections, other autoimmune diseases, pregnancy or lactation. Diagnoses were established on the basis of clinical symptoms, serum thyroxine and TRAb, thyroid ultrasound, and orbital computed tomography. For the first round of RT-PCR on the TCR CDR3, the HTBI primer set was used together with the Qiagen OneStep RT-PCR kit. Most expanded thyroid clonotypes (frequency above 0.001) were also detected in blood, suggesting blood repertoires may reflect thyroid immune responses. A 13 V-J signature model separated ophthalmopathy from stable hyperthyroidism, with 87.88% sensitivity and 81.08% specificity in cross-validation and 80%/75% in testing. During validation, the model predicted progression to ophthalmopathy a median of approximately six months ahead of onset, with almost 71% sensitivity and 72% to 85% specificity. To identify TCR V-J signatures that set the groups apart, the researchers used a discovery cohort of about a hundred patients, made up of roughly 40 with Graves' ophthalmopathy and 57 with stable Graves' hyperthyroidism. An independent validation cohort of under 20 hyperthyroidism patients and 17 patients who later progressed to ophthalmopathy tested prospective prediction of ophthalmopathy. The 100 discovery patients were randomly split 7:3 into training and test sets. Thyroid tissue and blood T-cell repertoires from over 5 Graves' hyperthyroidism patients were also compared in the study. After sampling, hyperthyroidism patients received methimazole starting at 30 mg daily, and ophthalmopathy patients received high-dose intravenous methylprednisolone. A second multiplex PCR round built the libraries, followed by size selection and purification. Sequencing of the libraries was done on an Illumina HiSeq2000 using paired-end 100 bp reads. SOAPnuke was used to process the raw data, with reads discarded if the reads contained adapters or uncalled bases, had a mean Phred below 15, or lacked an exact constant-primer or identifier match. COPE v1.2.5 was used to merge the high-quality paired reads, and each unique nucleotide sequence was defined as a clonotype. MiTCR v1.1 was used to align the clonotypes against IMGT TRBV, TRBD and TRBJ reference segments. The analysis was restricted to V-J combinations with a frequency above 0.0001, which together covered approximately 99% of the repertoires. The TCS score was defined as the ratio of F50 (clonal expansion) to E x V (chaos), calculated using BLOSUM62-based TCRdist between CDR3 peptides within each V-J. Welch's t-statistics and random forest reduced around 520 V-J features to 10 to 15, which were used in a naive Bayes classifier (R e1071). No statistical method was used to set the sample size in advance, and investigators knew the group allocation. According to the paper, TCR Vbeta CDR3 sequencing was carried out on 120 to 150 peripheral blood samples, which came from 40 to 45 ophthalmopathy, under 80 hyperthyroidism and approximately 17 progressor patients.

This material consisted of peripheral blood mononuclear cells (PBMCs), taken at new diagnosis, from a patient treated with antithyroid drugs. This receptor was obtained from a woman aged 25 to 39 with Graves disease. Donor details come from another sample of the same person, matched by shared clones.

This receptor carries the CDR3 CAWTSTGGYTEAFF. The nucleotides read TGTGCCTGGACCTCCACAGGGGGTTACACTGAAGCTTTCTTT. Recombination connected TRBV30 to TRBJ1-1; 8 middle bases align to TRBD1. Looking up the germline V gene (reference sequence) yields CDR1 GTSNPN and CDR2 SVGIG. For this chain, trimming is 4 bases at the V end and 3 bases at the J end, and the number of junction bases without a gene match is 7. The CDR3 runs 14 amino acids, cysteine and phenylalanine included. Solely the CDR3 DNA is kept, with 42 bases framed from the first base. This CDR3, with the reference TRBV30 and TRBJ1-1 proteins standing in past its ends, gives the full variable domain SQTIHQWPATLVQPVGSPLSLECTVEGTSNPNLYWYRQAAGRGLQLLFYSVGIGQISSEVPQNLSASRPQDRQFILSSKKLLLSDSGFYLCAWTSTGGYTEAFFGQGTRLTVV.